Each of the 27 T cell receptor beta chains below was sequenced from the same sample in a study of control samples from healthy donors and cancer patients. Clones were sequenced by immunoSEQ multiplex PCR, and TCRdb holds only the in-frame ones, with some missing. This table holds about 180,000 clones, around 90% found once. The sequenced sample consisted of blood. These receptors were taken from a woman aged 50 to 60 in good health.

The V and J genes are TRBV11-1 and TRBJ2-7, with no clear D. The CDR3 extends over 15 amino acids. In germline, CDR1 is SGHAT, CDR2 FQDESV (reference sequence). V was pared by 6 bases and J by 3 bases, with 18 bases between. The CDR3 sequence: CASSPLETGLYEQYF. CDR3 DNA: TGTGCCAGCAGTCCTCTAGAGACCGGGCTCTACGAGCAGTACTTC.

Comments on this clone: The same CDR3 also results from other DNA sequences found in this sample. J is TRBJ1-5 and V is TRBV30; possible D gene TRBD1, 5 bases. The V and J ends lost 2 bases and 4 bases respectively, with 9 bases between them. CDR1 GTSNPN and CDR2 SVGIG come from the germline V gene (reference sequence). The CDR3 extends over 13 amino acids. For the CDR3, the DNA is TGTGCCTGGAGTTTTGGGGGGAATCAGCCCCAGCATTTT. It specifies CAWSFGGNQPQHF.

This clone appeared once. The CDR3 region is CASSLMTSGDTDTQYF. The CDR3 DNA reads as TGCGCCAGCAGCCTAATGACTAGCGGGGACACAGATACGCAGTATTTT. J is TRBJ2-3 and V is TRBV5-1; 11 nucleotides align to TRBD2. Trimming at V came to 4 bases and at J to 2 bases, leaving 6 bases not matched to a gene. Germline V gives CDR1 SGHRS, CDR2 YFSETQ. The length of the CDR3 is 16 residues.

The gene calls are TRBV6-6 and TRBJ2-7; 8 nucleotides align to TRBD2. Trimming cost V 6 bases and J 5 bases; bases outside gene matches: 9. Germline values: CDR1 MNHNY, CDR2 SVGAGI (reference sequence). The CDR3 has 14 residues. The DNA for the CDR3 is TGTGCCAGCAGGGATCCAGCGGGAGTCGACGAGCAGTACTTC. Its translation: CASRDPAGVDEQYF.

The chain is built from TRBV28 and TRBJ1-1; D might be TRBD1 (6 bases). Trimming took off 5 bases at V and 1 base at J, with 20 bases between the two ends. The CDR3 runs 17 residues. Germline V lookup: CDR1 MDHEN, CDR2 SYDVKM. The CDR3 loop is CASSRAYAGTKNTEAFF. CDR3 bases: TGTGCCAGCAGTCGAGCTTATGCCGGGACAAAGAACACTGAAGCTTTCTTT.

The rearrangement links TRBV7-6 to TRBJ2-1; the match to TRBD1 covers 9 bases. The germline CDR1 and CDR2 sequences are SGHVS and FNYEAQ. The V gene end was trimmed by 1 base and the J gene end by 7 bases; junction bases not matched to a gene: 14. The CDR3 spans 18 residues. CDR3 in DNA: TGTGCCAGCAGCTTAGTGGGGATCACAGGGGGCATGAGGAATGAGCAGTTCTTC. Its protein is CASSLVGITGGMRNEQFF.

The gene calls are TRBV15 and TRBJ2-7; D may be TRBD1 (5 bases). V was clipped by 3 bases and J by 3 bases, with 6 bases between them. The CDR3 is 12 amino acids. CDR1 is LNHNV and CDR2 is YYDKDF in the germline V gene (reference sequence). The CDR3 loop is CATSSQGYEQYF. Here the CDR3 DNA reads TGTGCCACCAGCAGCCAGGGCTACGAGCAGTACTTC.

This chain links TRBV5-1 with TRBJ1-2, with a weak D call TRBD1 (6 bases). Trimming shortened V by 4 bases and J by 6 bases, and 10 bases separated the two germline ends. This CDR3 contains 12 residues. The germline gives CDR1 SGHRS, CDR2 YFSETQ. In DNA form, the CDR3 reads TGCGCCAGCAGCCAGGACAGTAATGGCTACACCTTC. Translated, it gives CASSQDSNGYTF.

The table lists this clone with a count of one. The chain uses TRBV7-8 and TRBJ2-7; 8 bases map to TRBD1. This CDR3 has 18 residues. CDR1 and CDR2 from the germline V gene are SGHVS and FQNEAQ. Losses at the gene ends were 4 bases for V and 4 bases for J; bases not matched to a gene: 18. The CDR3 DNA is TGTGCCAGCAGCTCTCGCCCGCTAGGGCAGGGGGCGTCTTACGAGCAGTACTTC. Amino acids: CASSSRPLGQGASYEQYF.

About this clone itself: Distinct nucleotide sequences in the sample also encode this CDR3. The rearrangement uses TRBV10-3 and TRBJ2-7, with D possibly TRBD2 on 5 matching bases. This CDR3 region has 11 residues. The germline V and J ends were trimmed by 11 bases and 3 bases, with 11 bases remaining between them. Germline values: CDR1 ENHRY, CDR2 SYGVKD. Here the CDR3 reads CASRDYYEQYF. The CDR3 coding sequence is TGTGCCTCCCGGGATTACTACGAGCAGTACTTC.

The chain links TRBV5-1 to TRBJ2-7; no firm D call. V shed 4 bases and J shed 0 bases, with 8 bases lying between them. The CDR3 extends over 13 amino acids. Germline V CDR1 and CDR2: SGHRS, YFSETQ. CDR3 coding DNA: TGCGCCAGCAGCCCTAATCTCTCCTACGAGCAGTACTTC. Translation: CASSPNLSYEQYF.

The chain uses TRBV30 and TRBJ2-5, with D hard to call. CDR1 is GTSNPN, CDR2 SVGIG, per germline (reference sequence). CDR3 length: 12 residues. V was cut by 0 bases and J by 2 bases, with 4 bases left in between. In DNA, the CDR3 is TGTGCCTGGAGTGTCGGGCAAGAGACCCAGTACTTC. The encoded protein is CAWSVGQETQYF. Based on the CDR3 plus reference TRBV30 and TRBJ2-5, the full variable domain is SQTIHQWPATLVQPVGSPLSLECTVEGTSNPNLYWYRQAAGRGLQLLFYSVGIGQISSEVPQNLSASRPQDRQFILSSKKLLLSDSGFYLCAWSVGQETQYFGPGTRLLVL.

The CDR3 DNA sequence: TGTGCCAGCAGTTACCGAATTGGGGGGCCCTACACCTTC. Translated, it gives CASSYRIGGPYTF. The rearrangement links TRBV6-5 to TRBJ1-2; D may be TRBD1 (6 bases). Trimming cost V 2 bases and J 10 bases, with 14 bases left between them. Germline-derived CDR1 and CDR2 are MNHEY and SVGAGI. CDR3 size: 13 residues.

This clone appeared a single time. The rearrangement links TRBV5-1 to TRBJ1-6; tentative D call: TRBD1 (5 bases). V dropped 3 bases and J dropped 6 bases, with 7 bases sitting between them. The germline gives CDR1 SGHRS, CDR2 YFSETQ. The CDR3 covers 13 residues. CDR3 protein: CASSWGPNSPLHF. CDR3 DNA sequence: TGCGCCAGCAGCTGGGGCCCTAATTCACCCCTCCACTTT.

The chain uses TRBV7-9 and TRBJ1-6, with 8 bases fitting TRBD1. The V gene end was trimmed by 6 bases and the J gene end by 7 bases; junction bases not matched to a gene: 5. The CDR3 is made up of 14 amino acids. CDR1 SEHNR and CDR2 FQNEAQ come from the germline V gene (reference sequence). This chain's CDR3 is CASRAQGVNSPLHF. CDR3 in DNA: TGTGCCAGCAGAGCACAGGGGGTAAATTCACCCCTCCACTTT.

The chain recombines TRBV7-3 with TRBJ2-1; no clear D. Trimming removed 4 bases from V and 7 bases from J, with 11 bases in between. CDR3 length: 13 amino acids. Germline V gene sequence: CDR1 SGHTA, CDR2 FQGTGA. The CDR3 protein is CASSYERENEQFF. CDR3 DNA sequence: TGTGCCAGCAGCTATGAAAGGGAAAATGAGCAGTTCTTC.

This sequence joins TRBV7-9 and TRBJ1-1, with D possibly matching TRBD1 (5 bases). V dropped 4 bases and J dropped 9 bases, with 18 bases sitting between them. The CDR3 consists of 14 residues. The germline CDR1 and CDR2 sequences are SEHNR and FQNEAQ (reference sequence). The CDR3 DNA is TGTGCCAGCAGCTCCCGTGGGAGGAGGGGAAAAGCTTTCTTT. It specifies CASSSRGRRGKAFF.

The chain links TRBV11-1 to TRBJ2-5; D unclear. V was pared by 5 bases and J by 4 bases, with 8 bases between. Germline values: CDR1 SGHAT, CDR2 FQDESV (reference sequence). The CDR3 sequence is 12 residues long. The CDR3 is CASSHSSETQYF. The CDR3, as DNA: TGTGCCAGCAGCCATTCTTCAGAGACCCAGTACTTC.

The chain carries TRBV7-6 and TRBJ2-7; TRBD2 matches 11 bases. Germline V gene lookup returns CDR1 SGHVS and CDR2 FNYEAQ. CDR3 size: 15 residues. J was trimmed by 6 bases and V by 5 bases; bases with no gene match: 9. CDR3 coding DNA: TGTGCCAGCAGCGCTGGGACTAGCGGAACCCTCGAGCAGTACTTC. Translation gives CASSAGTSGTLEQYF.

V and J are TRBV28 and TRBJ1-2; 9 bases are shared with TRBD1. V shed 2 bases, J shed 7 bases, and the junction held 14 bases outside the gene matches. CDR1 and CDR2 from the germline V gene are MDHEN and SYDVKM. CDR3 size: 17 residues. CDR3 in DNA: TGTGCCAGCAGTTTAAAGGGACAGGGCATCTTGTCTATTGGCTACACCTTC. It codes for CASSLKGQGILSIGYTF.

The chain is built from TRBV5-5 and TRBJ1-4; TRBD1 aligns across 8 bases. The CDR3 has 16 amino acids. The germline gives CDR1 SGHKS, CDR2 YYEKEE (reference sequence). V shed 4 bases, J shed 5 bases, and the junction held 10 bases outside the gene matches. CDR3 protein: CASSIHSGTGNEKLFF. The CDR3 bases are TGTGCCAGCAGCATACACTCCGGGACAGGCAATGAAAAACTGTTTTTT. Looking up the rest from reference TRBV5-5 and TRBJ1-4 gives the full variable domain: DAGVTQSPTHLIKTRGQQVTLRCSPISGHKSVSWYQQVLGQGPQFIFQYYEKEERGRGNFPDRFSARQFPNYSSELNVNALLLGDSALYLCASSIHSGTGNEKLFFGSGTQLSVL.

The rearrangement uses TRBV27 and TRBJ2-1; tentative D call: TRBD2 (5 bases). V was trimmed by 5 bases and J by 3 bases, leaving 17 bases between them. This CDR3 has 16 amino acids. CDR1 and CDR2 (germline): MNHEY, SMNVEV (reference sequence). CDR3 loop: CASSLGMVASYNEQFF. CDR3 DNA: TGTGCCAGCAGTCTTGGAATGGTAGCGAGCTACAATGAGCAGTTCTTC.

V is TRBV7-3 and J is TRBJ1-2, with D perhaps matching TRBD1 (6 bases). The V end was cut by 5 bases, the J end by 4 bases, with 8 bases between. The CDR3 covers 12 residues. Per germline, CDR1 SGHTA and CDR2 FQGTGA. CDR3 DNA sequence: TGTGCCAGCAGCCTGACAGGCTATGGCTACACCTTC. Translated: CASSLTGYGYTF. The variable domain in full, with the rest retrieved from reference TRBV7-3 and TRBJ1-2, is GAGVSQTPSNKVTEKGKYVELRCDPISGHTALYWYRQSLGQGPEFLIYFQGTGAADDSGLPNDRFFAVRPEGSVSTLKIQRTERGDSAVYLCASSLTGYGYTFGSGTRLTVV.

There are a few counts of this clone. The V call is TRBV4-2, the J call TRBJ2-7; 14 nucleotides agree with TRBD2. Germline V CDR1 and CDR2: LGHNA, YNFKEQ. J was trimmed by 6 bases and V by 0 bases; bases with no gene match: 13. This CDR3 region has 19 residues. The CDR3 reads CASSQESGLAGGGGCEQYF. The CDR3 nucleotides read TGTGCCAGCAGCCAAGAATCAGGACTAGCGGGAGGCGGAGGCTGCGAGCAGTACTTC.

This chain connects TRBV5-8 to TRBJ2-7, with D possibly being TRBD1 or TRBD2 (6 bases each). The germline V gene has CDR1 SGHTS and CDR2 YDEGEE. The germline V and J ends were trimmed by 4 bases and 3 bases, with 14 bases remaining between them. The CDR3 contains 14 residues. CDR3 loop: CASSPRGGNYEQYF. The CDR3 region has the DNA TGTGCCAGCAGCCCCAGGGGAGGAAACTACGAGCAGTACTTC.

The chain links TRBV5-1 to TRBJ2-7; TRBD1 aligns across 9 bases. J was trimmed by 2 bases and V by 2 bases; bases with no gene match: 2. The germline CDR1 and CDR2 sequences are SGHRS and YFSETQ. This CDR3 contains 14 residues. CDR3 DNA sequence: TGCGCCAGCAGCTTCGGGACAGGGCCCTACGAGCAGTACTTC. Translating gives CASSFGTGPYEQYF.

The rearrangement uses TRBV7-8 and TRBJ1-4; 7 bases line up with TRBD1. The V gene's germline CDR1 is SGHVS and CDR2 FQNEAQ. The junction had 11 bases not matched to a gene; V was cut back by 5 bases and J by 8 bases. The CDR3 is 15 residues long. As DNA, the CDR3 is TGTGCCAGCAGCCTATCGACAGGGTGGAGGGAAAAACTGTTTTTT. It specifies CASSLSTGWREKLFF.